This TCR beta chain was documented in a study of shared clonotypes between healthy human individuals. General study points: Larger estimated richness was generally seen in naive subsets than in memory subsets.

This clone was observed a handful of times. The target antigen is unknown. At deep level, the assay was performed. Profiling relied on immunoSEQ multiplex PCR, and the TCRdb table lists in-frame clones only, not all of them. The sample contains about 980,000 clones, over 60% of which appear only once. Only Caucasian adults living in Nashville, Tennessee made up the donor group. In the CD4+ fraction, cells were divided into CD45RA+ naive and CD45RA-negative memory subsets. With 3 bases clipped from V and 1 base from J, the junction kept 3 bases outside the gene matches. Germline CDR1 reads SGDLS; CDR2 reads YYNGEE. The CDR3 length is 16 residues.

This receptor was obtained from a man younger than 35 in good health. The chain employs TRBV9 and TRBJ2-3, with TRBD2 matching 12 bases. The sequencing sample was made of memory CD4+ T cells sorted from blood. Subset reported: CD45RA-negative fraction. The CDR3 spells CASSAWTSGGTDTQYF. In nucleotides, the CDR3 is TGTGCCAGCAGCGCCTGGACTAGCGGGGGCACAGATACGCAGTATTTT.